The TCR beta chain under discussion was sequenced for a study of shared T cell receptors in the human thymus. Sequenced by immunoSEQ multiplex PCR; TCRdb stores in-frame clones only, minus some. Of hundreds of thousands of clones in the sample, 80% to 90% were seen once. The CDR3 totals 14 residues. The germline V and J ends were trimmed by 4 bases and 5 bases, with 15 bases remaining between them. In germline, CDR1 is SGHDT, CDR2 YYEEEE. The sample was also linked to a second study, of human thymus T cells. As reported in that work: Corrective cardiac surgery supplied the resected thymus tissue. There appeared to be biased usage of V and J genes in thymic and blood repertoires. Thymic repertoires of unrelated individuals were reported in related research to overlap highly.

The specimen was thymocytes. The clonotype comes from a girl less than two years old with a congenital heart defect. The chain has TRBV5-6 and TRBJ1-2, with unresolved D. CDR3 protein: CASSPLTAGYGYTF. In nucleotides, the CDR3 is TGTGCCAGCAGCCCTCTCACCGCAGGTTATGGCTACACCTTC.